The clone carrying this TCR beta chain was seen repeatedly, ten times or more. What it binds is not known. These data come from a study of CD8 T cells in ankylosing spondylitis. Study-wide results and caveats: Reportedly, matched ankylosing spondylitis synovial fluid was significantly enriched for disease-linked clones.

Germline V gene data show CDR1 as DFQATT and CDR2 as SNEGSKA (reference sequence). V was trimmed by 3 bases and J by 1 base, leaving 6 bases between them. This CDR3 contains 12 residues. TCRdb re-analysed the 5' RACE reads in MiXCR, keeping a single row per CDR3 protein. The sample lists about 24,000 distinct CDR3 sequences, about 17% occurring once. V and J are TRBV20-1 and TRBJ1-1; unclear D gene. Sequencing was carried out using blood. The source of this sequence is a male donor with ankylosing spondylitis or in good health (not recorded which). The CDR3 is CSASGSNTEAFF. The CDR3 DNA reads TGCAGTGCTAGCGGGTCGAACACTGAAGCTTTCTTT.